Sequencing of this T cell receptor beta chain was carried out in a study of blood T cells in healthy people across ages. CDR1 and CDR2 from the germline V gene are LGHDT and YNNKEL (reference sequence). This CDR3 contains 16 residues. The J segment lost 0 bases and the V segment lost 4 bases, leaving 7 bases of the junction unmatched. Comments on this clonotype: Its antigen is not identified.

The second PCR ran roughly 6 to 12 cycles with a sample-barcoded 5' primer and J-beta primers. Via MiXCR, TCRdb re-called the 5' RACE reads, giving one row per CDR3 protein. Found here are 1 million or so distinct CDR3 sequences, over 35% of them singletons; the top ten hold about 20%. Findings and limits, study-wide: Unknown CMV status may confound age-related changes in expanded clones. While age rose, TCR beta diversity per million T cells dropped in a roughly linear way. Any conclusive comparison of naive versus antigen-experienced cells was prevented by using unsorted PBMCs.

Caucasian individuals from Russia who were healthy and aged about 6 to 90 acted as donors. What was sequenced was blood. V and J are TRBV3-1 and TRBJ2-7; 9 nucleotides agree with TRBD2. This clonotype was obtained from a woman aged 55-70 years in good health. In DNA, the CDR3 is TGTGCCAGCAGCCGGGGCGGGAGGGTTAGCTCCTACGAGCAGTACTTC. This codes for CASSRGGRVSSYEQYF.